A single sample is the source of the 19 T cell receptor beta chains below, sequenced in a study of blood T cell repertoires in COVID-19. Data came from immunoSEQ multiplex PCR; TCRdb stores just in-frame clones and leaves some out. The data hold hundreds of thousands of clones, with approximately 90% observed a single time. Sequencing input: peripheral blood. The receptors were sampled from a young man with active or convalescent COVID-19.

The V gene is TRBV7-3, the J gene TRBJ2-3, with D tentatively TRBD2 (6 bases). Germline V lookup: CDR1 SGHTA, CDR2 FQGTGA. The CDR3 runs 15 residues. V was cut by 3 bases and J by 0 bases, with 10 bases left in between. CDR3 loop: CASSFGGESTDTQYF. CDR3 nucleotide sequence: TGTGCCAGCAGCTTTGGCGGGGAAAGCACAGATACGCAGTATTTT.

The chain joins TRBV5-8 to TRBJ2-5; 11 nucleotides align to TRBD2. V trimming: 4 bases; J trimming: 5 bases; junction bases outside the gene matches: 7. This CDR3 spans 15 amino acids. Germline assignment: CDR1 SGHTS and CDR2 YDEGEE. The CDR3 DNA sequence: TGTGCCAGCAGCCCAGGGACTAGCGGCGAGGAGACCCAGTACTTC. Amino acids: CASSPGTSGEETQYF.

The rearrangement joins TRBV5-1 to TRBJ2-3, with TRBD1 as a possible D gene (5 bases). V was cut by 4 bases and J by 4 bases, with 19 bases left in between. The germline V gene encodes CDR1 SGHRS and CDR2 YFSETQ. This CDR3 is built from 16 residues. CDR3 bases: TGCGCCAGCAGCCGTACAGGCATTGGGGCGTCAGATACGCAGTATTTT. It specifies CASSRTGIGASDTQYF.

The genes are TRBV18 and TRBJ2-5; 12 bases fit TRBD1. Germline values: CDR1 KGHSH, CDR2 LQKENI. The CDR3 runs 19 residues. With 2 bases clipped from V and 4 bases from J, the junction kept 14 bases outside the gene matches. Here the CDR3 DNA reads TGTGCCAGCTCACCATTAACGGGACAGGGGGCTATCCTTGGAGAGACCCAGTACTTC. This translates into CASSPLTGQGAILGETQYF.

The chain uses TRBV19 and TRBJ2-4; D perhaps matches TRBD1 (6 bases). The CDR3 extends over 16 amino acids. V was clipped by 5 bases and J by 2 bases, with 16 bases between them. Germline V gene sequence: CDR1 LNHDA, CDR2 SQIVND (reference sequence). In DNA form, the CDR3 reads TGTGCCAGTAGTGCTACAGGGATGGGGCCCAAAAACATTCAGTACTTC. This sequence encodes CASSATGMGPKNIQYF.

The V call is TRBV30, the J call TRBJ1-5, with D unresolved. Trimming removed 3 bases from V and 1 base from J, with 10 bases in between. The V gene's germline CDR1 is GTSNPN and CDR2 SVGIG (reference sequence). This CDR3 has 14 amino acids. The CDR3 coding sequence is TGTGCCTGGAGCCGAACTTCCAGCAATCAGCCCCAGCATTTT. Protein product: CAWSRTSSNQPQHF.

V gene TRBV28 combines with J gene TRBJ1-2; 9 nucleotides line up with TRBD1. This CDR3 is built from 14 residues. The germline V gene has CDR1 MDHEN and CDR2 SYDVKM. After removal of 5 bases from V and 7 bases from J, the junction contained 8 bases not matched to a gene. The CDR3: CASSPLGTGSGYTF. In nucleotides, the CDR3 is TGTGCCAGCAGTCCCCTCGGGACAGGGTCTGGCTACACCTTC.

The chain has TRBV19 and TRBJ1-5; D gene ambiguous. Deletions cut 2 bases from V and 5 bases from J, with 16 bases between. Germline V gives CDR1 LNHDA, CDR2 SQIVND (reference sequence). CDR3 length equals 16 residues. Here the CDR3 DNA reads TGTGCCAGTAGTATACGTGCGGGCCCACGAGATCAGCCCCAGCATTTT. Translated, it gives CASSIRAGPRDQPQHF.

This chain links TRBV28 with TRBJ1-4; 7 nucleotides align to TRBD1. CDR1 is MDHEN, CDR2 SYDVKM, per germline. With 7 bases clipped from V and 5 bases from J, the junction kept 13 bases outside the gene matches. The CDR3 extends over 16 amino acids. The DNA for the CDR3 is TGTGCCAGCACCATAGGAGAGACAGGGACAAATGAAAAACTGTTTTTT. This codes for CASTIGETGTNEKLFF.

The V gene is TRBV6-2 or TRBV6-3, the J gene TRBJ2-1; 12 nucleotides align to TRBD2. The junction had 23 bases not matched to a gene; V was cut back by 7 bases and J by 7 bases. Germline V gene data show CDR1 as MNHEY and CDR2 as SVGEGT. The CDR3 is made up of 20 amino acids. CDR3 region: CASNPPLGLAGDVVRNEQFF. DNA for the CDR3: TGTGCCAGCAACCCTCCTTTGGGACTAGCGGGTGACGTCGTACGGAATGAGCAGTTCTTC.

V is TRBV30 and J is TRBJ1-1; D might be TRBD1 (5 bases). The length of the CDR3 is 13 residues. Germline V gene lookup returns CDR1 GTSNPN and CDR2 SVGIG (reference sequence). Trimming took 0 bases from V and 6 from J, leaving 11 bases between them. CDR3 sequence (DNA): TGTGCCTGGAGTGTAAGGGGTGATGCTGAAGCTTTCTTT. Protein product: CAWSVRGDAEAFF.

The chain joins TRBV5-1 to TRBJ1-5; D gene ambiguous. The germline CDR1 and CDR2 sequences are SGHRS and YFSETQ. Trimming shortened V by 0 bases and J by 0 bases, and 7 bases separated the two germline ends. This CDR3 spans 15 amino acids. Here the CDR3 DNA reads TGCGCCAGCAGCTTGGGCGGGTCTAGCAATCAGCCCCAGCATTTT. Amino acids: CASSLGGSSNQPQHF.

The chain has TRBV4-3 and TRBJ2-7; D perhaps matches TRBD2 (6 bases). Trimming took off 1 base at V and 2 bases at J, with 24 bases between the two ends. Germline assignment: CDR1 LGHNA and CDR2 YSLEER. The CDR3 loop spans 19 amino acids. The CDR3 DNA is TGCGCCAGCAGCCAAGGGACCCCTAGCGACACCCCTTATACCTACGAGCAGTACTTC. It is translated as CASSQGTPSDTPYTYEQYF.

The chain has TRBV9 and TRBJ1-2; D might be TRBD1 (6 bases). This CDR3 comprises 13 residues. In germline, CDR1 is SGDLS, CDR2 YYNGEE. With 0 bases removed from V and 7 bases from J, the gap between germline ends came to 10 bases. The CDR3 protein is CASSVEGGLGYTF. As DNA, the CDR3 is TGTGCCAGCAGCGTAGAGGGGGGGCTTGGCTACACCTTC.

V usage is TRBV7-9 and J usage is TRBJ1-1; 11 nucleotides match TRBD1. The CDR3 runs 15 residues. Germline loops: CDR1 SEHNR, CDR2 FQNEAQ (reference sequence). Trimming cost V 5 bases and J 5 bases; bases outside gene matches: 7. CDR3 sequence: CASSKDRGLGTEAFF. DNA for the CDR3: TGTGCCAGCAGCAAGGACAGGGGGCTAGGGACTGAAGCTTTCTTT.

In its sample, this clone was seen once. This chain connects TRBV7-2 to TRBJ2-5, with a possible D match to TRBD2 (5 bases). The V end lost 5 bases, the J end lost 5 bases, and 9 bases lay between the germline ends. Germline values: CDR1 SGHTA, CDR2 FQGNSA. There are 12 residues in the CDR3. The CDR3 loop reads CASSRGGETQYF. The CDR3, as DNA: TGTGCCAGCAGCCGGGGTGGGGAGACCCAGTACTTC.

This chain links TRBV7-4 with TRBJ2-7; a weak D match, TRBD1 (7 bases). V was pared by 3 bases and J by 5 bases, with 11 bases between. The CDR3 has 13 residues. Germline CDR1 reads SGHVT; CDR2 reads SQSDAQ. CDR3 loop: CASSLGRGDEQYF. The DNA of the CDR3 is TGTGCCAGCAGCTTGGGCAGGGGGGACGAGCAGTACTTC.

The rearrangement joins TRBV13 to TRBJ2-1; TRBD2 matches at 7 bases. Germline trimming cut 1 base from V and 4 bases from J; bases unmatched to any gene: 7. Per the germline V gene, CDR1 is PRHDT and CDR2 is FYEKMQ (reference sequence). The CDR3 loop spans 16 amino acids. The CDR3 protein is CASSLVGGSGYNEQFF. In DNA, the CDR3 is TGTGCCAGCAGCTTAGTGGGCGGGAGTGGATACAATGAGCAGTTCTTC.

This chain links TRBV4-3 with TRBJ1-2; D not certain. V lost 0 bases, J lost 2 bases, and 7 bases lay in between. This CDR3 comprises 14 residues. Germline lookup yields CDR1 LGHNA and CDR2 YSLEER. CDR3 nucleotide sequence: TGCGCCAGCAGCCAAGATTCAATCAACTATGGCTACACCTTC. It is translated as CASSQDSINYGYTF.